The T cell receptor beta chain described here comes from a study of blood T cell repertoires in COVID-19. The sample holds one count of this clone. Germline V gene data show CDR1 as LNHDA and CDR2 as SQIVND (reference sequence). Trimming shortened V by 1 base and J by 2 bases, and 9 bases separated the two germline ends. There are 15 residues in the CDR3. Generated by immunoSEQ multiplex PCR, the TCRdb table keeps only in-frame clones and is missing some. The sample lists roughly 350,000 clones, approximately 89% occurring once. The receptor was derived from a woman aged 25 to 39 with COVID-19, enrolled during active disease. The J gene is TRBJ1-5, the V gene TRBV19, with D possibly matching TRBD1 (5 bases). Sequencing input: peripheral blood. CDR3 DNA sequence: TGTGCCAGTAGTATAGCAGGGTTTCGCAATCAGCCCCAGCATTTT. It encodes CASSIAGFRNQPQHF.